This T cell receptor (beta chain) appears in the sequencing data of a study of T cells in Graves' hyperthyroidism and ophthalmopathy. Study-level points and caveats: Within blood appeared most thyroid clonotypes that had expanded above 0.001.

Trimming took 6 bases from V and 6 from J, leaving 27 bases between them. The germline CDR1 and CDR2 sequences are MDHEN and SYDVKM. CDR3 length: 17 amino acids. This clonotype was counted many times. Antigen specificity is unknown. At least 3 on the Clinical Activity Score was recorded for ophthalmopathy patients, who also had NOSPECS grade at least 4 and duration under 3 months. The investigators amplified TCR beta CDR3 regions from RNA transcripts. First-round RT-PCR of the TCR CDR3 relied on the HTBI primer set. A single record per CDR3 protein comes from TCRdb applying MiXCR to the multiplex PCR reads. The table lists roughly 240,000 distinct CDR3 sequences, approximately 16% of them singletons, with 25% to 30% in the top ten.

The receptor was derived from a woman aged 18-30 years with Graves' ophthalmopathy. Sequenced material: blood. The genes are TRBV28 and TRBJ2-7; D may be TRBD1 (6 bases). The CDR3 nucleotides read TGTGCCAGCAGCTATACACGGGACACCCCTCCTTGGGTCGAGCAGTACTTC. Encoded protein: CASSYTRDTPPWVEQYF.